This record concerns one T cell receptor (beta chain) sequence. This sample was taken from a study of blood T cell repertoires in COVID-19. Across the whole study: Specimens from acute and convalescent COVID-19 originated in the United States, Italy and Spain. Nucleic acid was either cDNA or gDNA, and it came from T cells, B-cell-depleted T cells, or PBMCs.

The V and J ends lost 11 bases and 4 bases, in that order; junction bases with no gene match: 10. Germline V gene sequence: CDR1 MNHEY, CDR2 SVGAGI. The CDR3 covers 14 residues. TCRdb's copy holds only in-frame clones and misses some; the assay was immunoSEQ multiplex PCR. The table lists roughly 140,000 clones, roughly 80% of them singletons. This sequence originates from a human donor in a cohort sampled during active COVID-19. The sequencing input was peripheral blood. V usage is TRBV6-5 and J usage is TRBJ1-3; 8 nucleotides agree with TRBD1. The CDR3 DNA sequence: TGTGCCGGCCAAACCGGGACAGGCGGAAACACCATATATTTT. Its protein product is CAGQTGTGGNTIYF.